Shown below are 17 T cell receptor beta chains from a single sample sequenced in a study of blood T cell repertoires in COVID-19 (TCRdb year 2020). Receptor libraries were prepared by the immunoSEQ multiplex PCR assay. In its TCRdb copy, this immuneACCESS table keeps in-frame sequences only and misses some clones. Where compared with another copy, unresolved V genes explain less than half of these, and the others have no known cause. This sample comprises about 130,000 clones, about 70% of them detected only once. Together, the top ten hold over 4.5% of the sample. The sample comprised peripheral blood. The origin of the receptors is a man in his sixties with acute or convalescent COVID-19.

The chain joins TRBV19 to TRBJ2-3, with D perhaps TRBD2 (5 bases). This CDR3 has 14 amino acids. Germline CDR1 LNHDA, CDR2 SQIVND (reference sequence). The V gene lost 3 bases and the J gene lost 5 bases, with 12 bases spanning the gap. In DNA form, the CDR3 reads TGTGCCAGTAGTATCACGGGGAGTATAGATACGCAGTATTTT. Protein: CASSITGSIDTQYF.

This chain connects TRBV5-4 to TRBJ1-1; 12 bases agree with TRBD1. Germline CDR1 and CDR2: SGHNT and YYREEE (reference sequence). The CDR3 spans 17 residues. Trimming cost V 3 bases and J 6 bases; bases outside gene matches: 12. The CDR3 sequence is CASSYGGAGQGASEAFF. In DNA form, the CDR3 reads TGTGCCAGCAGCTATGGAGGCGCGGGACAGGGGGCGTCTGAAGCTTTCTTT.

This chain joins TRBV5-1 and TRBJ1-2, with D maybe TRBD1 (5 bases). With 0 bases removed from V and 8 bases from J, the gap between germline ends came to 11 bases. This CDR3 spans 13 amino acids. Germline V gene sequence: CDR1 SGHRS, CDR2 YFSETQ. CDR3 residues: CASSLAGEGGYTF. The DNA of the CDR3 is TGCGCCAGCAGCTTGGCGGGGGAAGGAGGCTACACCTTC.

This rearrangement joins TRBV24-1 to TRBJ2-2, with 7 bases that match TRBD2. The germline V gene has CDR1 KGHDR and CDR2 SFDVKD. The CDR3 runs to 18 residues. With V trimmed by 4 bases and J by 3 bases, 13 bases remained unmatched. CDR3: CATSEGLFGGGYTGELFF. As DNA, the CDR3 is TGTGCCACCAGTGAGGGTTTATTCGGCGGGGGTTACACCGGGGAGCTGTTTTTT.

The chain couples TRBV9 to TRBJ2-1, with D unresolved. The CDR3 has 15 residues. Deletions cut 0 bases from V and 2 bases from J, with 9 bases between. CDR1 and CDR2 (germline): SGDLS, YYNGEE. DNA for the CDR3: TGTGCCAGCAGCGTAGAGTTAGCACCCTACAATGAGCAGTTCTTC. It specifies CASSVELAPYNEQFF.

V usage is TRBV27 and J usage is TRBJ1-1; D gene uncertain. CDR3 size: 13 residues. Deletions cut 4 bases from V and 4 bases from J, with 10 bases between. Germline CDR1 is MNHEY and CDR2 is SMNVEV (reference sequence). The CDR3: CASSYYRGTEAFF. The CDR3 coding sequence is TGTGCCAGCAGTTATTATCGGGGCACTGAAGCTTTCTTT.

The chain joins TRBV28 to TRBJ1-5; D is uncertain. V was pared by 3 bases and J by 6 bases, with 15 bases between. In germline, CDR1 is MDHEN, CDR2 SYDVKM. The CDR3 length is 15 residues. The CDR3 loop is CASSFMRGRIQPQHF. The DNA of the CDR3 is TGTGCCAGCAGTTTTATGCGTGGGAGAATTCAGCCCCAGCATTTT.

CDR3 nucleotide sequence: TGTGCCAGCAGTGACAGCTCCCGGGGTACTGAAGCTTTCTTT. It is translated as CASSDSSRGTEAFF. This chain joins TRBV6-4 and TRBJ1-1; no definite D call. Germline-derived CDR1 and CDR2 are MRHNA and SNTAGT. Deletions cut 2 bases from V and 5 bases from J, with 12 bases between. The CDR3 runs 14 residues.

The J gene is TRBJ1-1, the V gene TRBV19; 9 nucleotides match TRBD1. Germline CDR1 LNHDA, CDR2 SQIVND (reference sequence). There are 14 residues in the CDR3. J gave up 6 bases and V 8 bases, and 10 bases lay outside the gene matches. In DNA, the CDR3 is TGTGCCAGTCAACGACAGGGGGTTATCGCTGAAGCTTTCTTT. Amino acids: CASQRQGVIAEAFF.

The V gene is TRBV29-1, the J gene TRBJ1-1; 10 positions match TRBD1. Germline-derived CDR1 and CDR2 are SQVTM and ANQGSEA. Losses at the gene ends were 8 bases for V and 1 base for J; bases not matched to a gene: 7. This CDR3 contains 14 residues. The CDR3 is CSLRQGAANTEAFF. The CDR3 DNA reads as TGCAGCCTTAGACAGGGGGCGGCGAACACTGAAGCTTTCTTT.

The chain joins TRBV6-2 or TRBV6-3 to TRBJ1-2; 8 bases map to TRBD1. This CDR3 spans 15 amino acids. Germline-derived CDR1 and CDR2 are MNHEY and SVGEGT. V lost 0 bases to trimming and J lost 2 bases; unmatched junction nucleotides: 2. CDR3 bases: TGTGCCAGCAGTTACTCGGGACAGGCCAACTATGGCTACACCTTC. It codes for CASSYSGQANYGYTF.

This chain joins TRBV5-1 and TRBJ1-4, with D possibly matching TRBD1 (6 bases). Germline CDR1 reads SGHRS; CDR2 reads YFSETQ. V was clipped by 4 bases and J by 4 bases, with 11 bases between them. The CDR3 extends over 14 amino acids. CDR3 DNA sequence: TGCGCCAGCAGCCCGGGACACAGTAATGAAAAACTGTTTTTT. Residues: CASSPGHSNEKLFF.

The V and J genes are TRBV10-2 and TRBJ1-2; 7 bases map to TRBD1. The CDR3 has 14 amino acids. CDR1 and CDR2 from the germline V gene are WSHSY and SAAADI. V trimming: 8 bases; J trimming: 2 bases; junction bases outside the gene matches: 8. CDR3 protein: CASRTGPRNYGYTF. Written as DNA, the CDR3 is TGCGCCAGCCGGACAGGTCCCAGAAACTATGGCTACACCTTC.

The rearrangement joins TRBV6-5 to TRBJ1-2; 9 bases fit TRBD1. The CDR3 spans 14 residues. Germline CDR1 reads MNHEY; CDR2 reads SVGAGI. With 6 bases clipped from V and 4 bases from J, the junction kept 6 bases outside the gene matches. The CDR3 spells CASSTQGAGYGYTF. The CDR3 DNA follows: TGTGCCAGCAGCACACAGGGGGCCGGCTATGGCTACACCTTC.

The chain combines TRBV30 with TRBJ1-5; 8 bases line up with TRBD1. In germline, CDR1 is GTSNPN, CDR2 SVGIG (reference sequence). The CDR3 is made up of 15 amino acids. V shed 2 bases and J 6 bases; nucleotides not matched to a gene: 9. CDR3 nucleotides: TGTGCCTGGAGTAAGACAGGGGTAAGGGGTCAGCCCCAGCATTTT. This translates into CAWSKTGVRGQPQHF.

The rearrangement joins TRBV4-2 to TRBJ1-1, with D possibly matching TRBD1 (6 bases). Trimming removed 1 base from V and 5 bases from J, with 17 bases in between. The CDR3 totals 16 residues. The germline V gene has CDR1 LGHNA and CDR2 YNFKEQ. The DNA for the CDR3 is TGTGCCAGCAGCCAAGTGGTCGGGACAATCTTTACTGAAGCTTTCTTT. As protein: CASSQVVGTIFTEAFF.

This clone was recorded a few times. The chain links TRBV2 to TRBJ1-6; D gene uncertain. Between the trimmed V and J ends, which lost 7 bases and 8 bases, there was a span of 15 bases. Germline CDR1 and CDR2: SNHLY and FYNNEI. This CDR3 region has 14 residues. DNA of the CDR3: TGTGCCAGCAACACGGGGAGAGAGCATTCACCCCTCCACTTT. Translated, it gives CASNTGREHSPLHF.